This is a list of T cell receptor beta chains from one sample in a study of T cells after posttransplantation cyclophosphamide. Only in-frame clones appear in the TCRdb table, and some are missing; sequencing was by immunoSEQ multiplex PCR. The data contain about 14,000 clones, under 85% of them singletons. Sequenced sample: memory CD4+ T cells sorted from PBMCs. Receptors originate from a man aged 50-60 years. CDR3s include the opening cysteine and the closing phenylalanine or tryptophan. D genes are given only for firm matches. Clone size is shown for a subset of rows, as once, few, many or a class of expanded clone.

TRBV6-5	.	TRBJ2-7	.	CASARDIGYEQYF	TGTGCCAGCGCCCGGGACATAGGCTACGAGCAGTACTTC
TRBV5-1	TRBD1	TRBJ1-2	.	CASSSPFKKDREGNYGYTF	TGCGCCAGCAGCTCCCCCTTCAAGAAGGACAGGGAAGGTAACTATGGCTACACCTTC
TRBV30	.	TRBJ1-2	.	CAWSVRGGYTF	TGTGCCTGGAGTGTACGGGGTGGCTACACCTTC
TRBV27	TRBD2	TRBJ2-5	.	CASSLGGLADKETQYF	TGTGCCAGCAGTTTAGGGGGACTAGCGGATAAAGAGACCCAGTACTTC
TRBV7-2	TRBD2	TRBJ2-5	.	CASRPPGLGGETQYF	TGTGCCAGCAGACCACCGGGACTAGGTGGGGAGACCCAGTACTTC
TRBV4-2	TRBD2	TRBJ2-7	once	CASSQVWASGSYEQYF	TGTGCCAGCAGCCAAGTCTGGGCTAGCGGGAGTTACGAGCAGTACTTC
TRBV5-8	.	TRBJ1-2	.	CASSYSARGYTF	TGTGCCAGCAGCTATTCGGCGCGGGGCTACACCTTC
TRBV7-7	TRBD2	TRBJ2-3	.	CASSSTGGSTDTQYF	TGTGCTAGCAGCTCCACCGGGGGGAGCACAGATACGCAGTATTTT
TRBV14	.	TRBJ1-4	once	CASNKAGTTKLFF	TGTGCCAGCAACAAAGCCGGGACAACTAAACTGTTTTTT
TRBV6-1	.	TRBJ2-6	.	CASSETAGANVLTF	TGTGCCAGCAGTGAAACAGCTGGGGCCAACGTCCTGACTTTC
TRBV12-5	.	TRBJ2-7	.	CASGLARREQYF	TGTGCTAGTGGTTTGGCTCGGAGGGAGCAGTACTTC
TRBV4-2	TRBD2	TRBJ2-7	.	CASSRAGEGYEQYF	TGTGCCAGCAGCCGGGCGGGAGAGGGTTACGAGCAGTACTTC
TRBV19	TRBD1	TRBJ1-2	.	CASSRDSNYGYTF	TGTGCCAGTAGTCGGGACAGCAACTATGGCTACACCTTC
TRBV14	TRBD2	TRBJ2-7	once	CASSPTSGRARNEQYF	TGTGCCAGCAGCCCGACTAGCGGGAGGGCCCGCAACGAGCAGTACTTC
TRBV19	.	TRBJ2-2	.	CASSIVTATGELFF	TGTGCCAGTAGTATAGTAACAGCCACCGGGGAGCTGTTTTTT
TRBV7-2	.	TRBJ1-6	.	CASSFSTNSPLHF	TGTGCCAGCAGCTTTAGTACTAATTCACCCCTCCACTTT
TRBV5-1	.	TRBJ2-7	.	CASSLASGAYEQYF	TGCGCCAGCAGCTTGGCCTCGGGGGCCTACGAGCAGTACTTC
TRBV6-1	TRBD1	TRBJ2-7	.	CASTTRGPGEQYF	TGTGCCAGCACTACCAGGGGGCCAGGCGAGCAGTACTTC
TRBV30	.	TRBJ1-1	.	CAWSKVRVGTEAFF	TGTGCCTGGAGTAAGGTCAGGGTGGGGACTGAAGCTTTCTTT
TRBV18	.	TRBJ2-5	.	CASSYKGETQYF	TGTGCCAGCTCATACAAGGGGGAGACCCAGTACTTC
TRBV19	TRBD1	TRBJ1-2	.	CASSIEGTGHGYTF	TGTGCCAGTAGTATCGAGGGGACAGGGCATGGCTACACCTTC
TRBV6-5	.	TRBJ1-2	.	CASRKTGGVGYTF	TGTGCCAGCAGGAAGACAGGTGGGGTCGGCTACACCTTC
TRBV7-2	.	TRBJ2-3	.	CAGSLRGDTQYF	TGTGCCGGCAGCCTTAGGGGAGATACGCAGTATTTT
TRBV13	.	TRBJ1-1	.	CASSLTSQNVGGAFF	TGTGCCAGCAGCTTGACTTCTCAAAACGTTGGCGGAGCTTTCTTT
TRBV15	.	TRBJ1-1	.	CATSRGGTLDTEAFF	TGTGCCACCAGCAGAGGGGGGACACTTGACACTGAAGCTTTCTTT
TRBV19	.	TRBJ2-7	.	CASSIRGGTYEQYF	TGTGCCAGTAGTATCAGGGGAGGGACCTACGAGCAGTACTTC
TRBV29-1	TRBD1	TRBJ1-4	medium-sized	CSVTIGTGQKLFF	TGCAGCGTGACTATTGGGACAGGACAGAAACTGTTTTTT
TRBV5-1	TRBD1	TRBJ1-2	.	CASSLGQGSPGYTF	TGCGCCAGCAGCTTGGGACAGGGATCACCTGGCTACACCTTC
TRBV5-5	.	TRBJ2-3	.	CASSLVLQTSTDTQYF	TGTGCCAGCAGCTTGGTACTCCAGACTAGCACAGATACGCAGTATTTT
TRBV11-1	.	TRBJ2-3	few	CASSLGNTDTQYF	TGTGCCAGCAGCTTAGGTAACACAGATACGCAGTATTTT
TRBV6-1	.	TRBJ1-1	once	CASSYERFTEAFF	TGTGCCAGCAGTTATGAGAGGTTCACTGAAGCTTTCTTT
TRBV7-2	TRBD1	TRBJ1-3	.	CASSLRTGRGNTIYF	TGTGCCAGCAGCTTACGGACAGGCAGGGGAAACACCATATATTTT
TRBV4-1	.	TRBJ1-4	.	CASSLRRDPSNEKLFF	TGCGCCAGCAGCCTCCGGCGGGACCCCTCTAATGAAAAACTGTTTTTT
TRBV7-2	TRBD2	TRBJ2-1	.	CASSPSRAGGQGKQFF	TGTGCCAGCAGCCCCTCCCGGGCGGGGGGCCAGGGGAAGCAGTTCTTC
TRBV9	.	TRBJ2-3	.	CASSVAPQGGADTQYF	TGTGCCAGCAGCGTAGCCCCCCAGGGGGGCGCAGATACGCAGTATTTT
TRBV7-2	.	TRBJ1-5	.	CASSLVSRNQPQHF	TGTGCCAGCAGCTTAGTAAGCCGCAATCAGCCCCAGCATTTT
TRBV2	.	TRBJ1-1	few	CASMWGRSYLNTEAFF	TGTGCCAGCATGTGGGGGCGAAGCTATCTGAACACTGAAGCTTTCTTT
TRBV11-3	TRBD1	TRBJ1-3	.	CASSSTQGARGNTIYF	TGTGCCAGCAGCAGTACCCAGGGGGCGCGAGGAAACACCATATATTTT
TRBV5-6	TRBD1	TRBJ1-3	.	CASSLGQGFSGNTIYF	TGTGCCAGCAGCTTGGGACAGGGGTTTTCTGGAAACACCATATATTTT
TRBV4-3	.	TRBJ2-2	.	CASSQEGGVAGELFF	TGCGCCAGCAGCCAAGAAGGGGGAGTAGCCGGGGAGCTGTTTTTT
TRBV11-3	.	TRBJ1-1	.	CASSLEHNTEAFF	TGTGCCAGCAGCTTAGAACACAACACTGAAGCTTTCTTT
TRBV19	TRBD2	TRBJ2-1	once	CASSFSGGGGGNNEQFF	TGTGCCAGTAGTTTTAGCGGGGGGGGAGGGGGCAACAATGAGCAGTTCTTC
TRBV19	TRBD1	TRBJ2-3	.	CASTPGRGRLSTDTQYF	TGTGCCAGTACCCCTGGTAGGGGGCGTTTGAGCACAGATACGCAGTATTTT
TRBV19	.	TRBJ2-1	.	CASSTNFGGLSLRQFF	TGTGCCAGTAGTACCAATTTCGGGGGTTTGTCACTTCGGCAGTTCTTC
TRBV11-3	.	TRBJ1-6	.	CASSLDLLGGRSPLHF	TGTGCCAGCAGCTTAGATCTTCTGGGAGGTAGATCACCCCTCCACTTT
TRBV9	TRBD1	TRBJ2-4	.	CASSAGIGQGVLSAKNIQYF	TGTGCCAGCAGCGCGGGTATAGGACAGGGGGTCCTATCGGCCAAAAACATTCAGTACTTC
TRBV18	.	TRBJ1-1	.	CASSQERSTEAFF	TGTGCCAGCTCCCAAGAGAGAAGTACTGAAGCTTTCTTT
TRBV19	TRBD1	TRBJ1-2	.	CASSPWDSRTNGYTF	TGTGCCAGTAGTCCCTGGGACAGTCGAACAAATGGCTACACCTTC
TRBV30	.	TRBJ2-1	.	CAWSEGVRGNQFF	TGTGCCTGGAGTGAGGGGGTGCGGGGGAACCAGTTCTTC
TRBV11-2	TRBD2	TRBJ2-5	.	CASGPLSGGGGTQYF	TGTGCCAGCGGACCCCTCTCGGGAGGGGGGGGGACCCAGTACTTC
TRBV27	.	TRBJ2-7	.	CASSSGFVPYEQYF	TGTGCCAGCAGTTCAGGGTTCGTTCCCTACGAGCAGTACTTC
TRBV2	TRBD1	TRBJ1-2	.	CASSVEGANGYTF	TGTGCCAGCAGTGTTGAGGGGGCGAATGGCTACACCTTC
TRBV15	.	TRBJ1-4	medium-sized	CATSGRSGTNEKLFF	TGTGCCACCAGCGGAAGATCCGGGACTAATGAAAAACTGTTTTTT
TRBV5-4	.	TRBJ2-1	once	CASRDTSRSYNEQFF	TGTGCCAGCAGAGATACTAGCCGATCCTACAATGAGCAGTTCTTC
TRBV2	TRBD2	TRBJ2-7	.	CASSEARTSGRQQQYF	TGTGCCAGCAGTGAAGCCCGGACTAGCGGGAGGCAACAGCAGTACTTC
TRBV28	.	TRBJ1-2	.	CASEGLFGYTF	TGTGCCAGCGAGGGACTATTCGGCTACACCTTC
TRBV30	.	TRBJ1-1	.	CAWSKGALNTEAFF	TGTGCCTGGAGTAAAGGGGCCTTGAACACTGAAGCTTTCTTT
TRBV9	.	TRBJ2-3	.	CASSPRDSSDTQYF	TGTGCCAGCAGCCCCAGGGATAGTTCAGATACGCAGTATTTT
TRBV28	TRBD1	TRBJ2-3	.	CASSPRTGHTDTQYF	TGTGCCAGCAGCCCGAGGACAGGGCACACAGATACGCAGTATTTT
TRBV30	.	TRBJ1-4	.	CACNRDNEKLFF	TGTGCCTGTAACAGGGATAATGAAAAACTGTTTTTT